This T cell receptor (beta chain) emerged from a study of PD-L1 blockade in urothelial cancer. In the study overall: Chemotherapy regimens numbering 0 to 3 had been given to patients. Analyzed time points were 3 weeks (second dose) and 6 weeks after therapy began. Peripheral blood specimens exhibited a median yield of 141,255 T cells. Study-wide findings and caveats: Pretreatment TCR clonality in blood under the median foretold superior survival.

About this clone: What it binds is not known.

Time point in this sample: peripheral blood 6 weeks after treatment start. V was clipped by 3 bases and J by 0 bases; unmatched bases: 10. The CDR3 extends over 17 amino acids. Germline loops: CDR1 KGHSH, CDR2 LQKENI. The data were produced by immunoSEQ multiplex PCR, yet TCRdb's version contains in-frame clones alone and is incomplete. The sample lists about 120,000 clones, approximately 90% occurring once. The chain employs TRBV18 and TRBJ2-7; 8 nucleotides match TRBD2. The specimen comprised PBMCs, sampled around atezolizumab (anti-PD-L1) treatment. This TCR came from a man aged 60 to 69 with urothelial cancer. This CDR3 reads CASSPGAGLATSYEQYF. CDR3 DNA: TGTGCCAGCTCACCCGGGGCCGGACTAGCCACCTCCTACGAGCAGTACTTC.